This T cell receptor beta chain emerged from a study of T-cell reconstitution after alpha-beta-depleted transplantation in children. General study findings and limits: Hyperexpanded clones declined; after one year, newly produced T cells mostly supplied diversity.

The library targeted TCRbeta and was prepared with unique molecular identifiers. TCRdb processed the PCR reads anew with MiXCR; each CDR3 protein has one entry. The sample lists about 210,000 distinct CDR3 sequences, approximately 19% occurring once. Of note for this clonotype: The target antigen is unknown.

With 3 bases removed from V and 10 bases from J, the gap between germline ends came to 19 bases. CDR1 and CDR2 from the germline V gene are SGHTA and FQGNSA. CDR3 length equals 16 residues. The sample here was PBMCs, mostly from graft donor cells, taken 360 days after TCRalphabeta/CD19-depleted stem cell transplant. The genes are TRBV7-2 and TRBJ1-6; TRBD1 might be the D (6 bases). This TCR was sampled from a male patient aged 2-10 years who had a stem cell transplant for acute lymphoblastic leukemia, so the T cells may come from the graft donor. CDR3 region: CASSFLTGHIESPLHF. DNA for the CDR3: TGTGCCAGCAGCTTTCTCACAGGGCATATTGAGTCACCCCTCCACTTT. Full variable domain (missing parts from reference TRBV7-2 and TRBJ1-6): GAGVSQSPSNKVTEKGKDVELRCDPISGHTALYWYRQSLGQGLEFLIYFQGNSAPDKSGLPSDRFSAERTGGSVSTLTIQRTQQEDSAVYLCASSFLTGHIESPLHFGNGTRLTVT.